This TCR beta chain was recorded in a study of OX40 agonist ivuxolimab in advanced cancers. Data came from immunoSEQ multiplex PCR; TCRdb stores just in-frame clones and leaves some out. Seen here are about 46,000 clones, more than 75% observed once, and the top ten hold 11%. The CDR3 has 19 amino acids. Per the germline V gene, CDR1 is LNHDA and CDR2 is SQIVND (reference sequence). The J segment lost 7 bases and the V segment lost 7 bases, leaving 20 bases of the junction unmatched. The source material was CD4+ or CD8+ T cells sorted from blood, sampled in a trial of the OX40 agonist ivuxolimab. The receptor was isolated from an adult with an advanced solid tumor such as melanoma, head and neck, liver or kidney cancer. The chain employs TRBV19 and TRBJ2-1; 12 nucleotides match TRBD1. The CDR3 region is CASKRDRGPAAGGLNEQFF. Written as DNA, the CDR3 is TGTGCCAGTAAAAGGGACAGGGGGCCCGCAGCGGGAGGCTTGAATGAGCAGTTCTTC.